Sequencing of this T cell receptor beta chain was carried out in a study of T cell responses to AZD1222 COVID-19 vaccine (dated by TCRdb to about 2021). Concerning the study at large: TCR sequencing was performed for fewer than 250 trial participants, of whom around 200 were given two doses of AZD1222 and around 25 were given two doses of MenACWY control vaccine. Trial participants were enrolled by age into 18-55, 56-69 and 70-plus year subgroups, with approximately 150, 30 and 60 TCR-sequenced participants respectively. The paper as a whole reports these results and caveats: Reportedly, close to half of the unique spike-specific TCRs recognized epitopes lying outside the regions that are mutated in the B.1.351 and B.1.1.7 variants. In the small 56-69-year group, the increase in depth fell short of significance, most likely because of low power. Conclusions about previously exposed vaccinees are limited, since just six or seven AZD1222 recipients were seropositive for SARS-CoV-2 at baseline. Participants were mostly white British, with more females than males. The authors suggested clonal diversity may have been underestimated. A significant rise in spike-specific TCR breadth and depth was observed after two AZD1222 doses relative to day 0 and relative to MenACWY recipients. Because no day 14 peak-response samples were available, the repertoires could be characterized only after the peak T cell response. The whole spike protein was spanned by vaccine-associated CD4 TCRs, and dominant responses were seen in regions 160-218 and 743-854.

V is cut by 10 bases and J by 2 bases, and the space between the germline ends is 17 bases. The CDR3 spans 14 residues, from the cysteine through the phenylalanine. The CDR3 DNA has 42 bases and is translated from base 1. Reading the germline V gene (reference sequence) gives CDR1 SEHNR and CDR2 FQNEAQ. In light of the paper, this sample's time point label describes: about 28 days (+/-7) after the second vaccine dose. Because spike-specific TCR depth and breadth did not differ between the two schedules, AZD1222 recipients who got a second dose at roughly 4 weeks were pooled with those who got a second dose at roughly 12 weeks. Vaccinee samples came from UK trials COV001 and COV002, including a single-blind randomized controlled phase 2/3 trial of AZD1222 (ChAdOx1 nCoV-19) in healthy adults. For TCRbeta chain sequencing, PBMC samples from trial participants were taken at day 0 and at day 28 after the second dose.

A remark on this clone: Which antigen it targets is not known. The sample holds no much larger clone one base away, and base qualities are not on file.

The CDR3 regions of human TCRbeta chains were analyzed by immunosequencing. The original pipeline was this. TCRs in the repertoires were compared against a reference library of SARS-CoV-2-specific TCRs that had been generated with the MIRA antigen-specificity platform. Breadth was defined as the fraction of unique TCRs that were SARS-CoV-2-associated. Depth was defined as the fraction of total T cells that were SARS-CoV-2-associated. Using the MIRA data, every spike-specific TCR was mapped to the spike region that the TCR reacted to and assigned to either a CD4 or a CD8 class. Log10-transformed breadth and depth values were compared by one-way ANOVA with Sidak's multiple comparisons tests. As stored in TCRdb, this immuneACCESS dataset retains in-frame rearrangements with V and J assigned. A fraction of the clones does not appear; measured against another copy, unresolved V genes explain less than half of the discrepancy, and the remainder lacks a known reason. V, J and clone size were drawn from that table, and D and trimming were deduced from the DNA. Present in this sample are some 130,000 clones, approximately 85% of which were seen just once. Clones ranked in the top ten supply roughly 6.1% of the sample.

This material consisted of peripheral blood, taken 28 days after the second AZD1222 dose. The TCR comes from an adult who received the AZD1222 COVID-19 vaccine. This receptor chain uses TRBV7-9 and TRBJ2-5; a tentative D match to TRBD2 spans 7 bases. The CDR3 protein: CAIPKGGNQETQYF. At the DNA level, the sequence is TGTGCCATCCCTAAGGGGGGGAATCAAGAGACCCAGTACTTC.